These T cell receptor beta chains were read from a single sample in a study of PD-1 blockade in classical Hodgkin lymphoma. Assay: immunoSEQ multiplex PCR; the TCRdb copy retains only in-frame clones and omits some. The data contain more than 10,000 clones, around 84% of them seen just once; the ten biggest clones take up about a quarter. The sample consisted of peripheral blood mononuclear cells (PBMCs), taken at baseline. These TCRs come from a human donor with classical Hodgkin lymphoma. Both conserved end residues are part of each CDR3. A D gene is named only where the DNA matches it firmly. Part of the rows lack a size; the others show once, few, many or a class for expanded clones.

V gene	J gene	clone size	D gene	CDR3 protein	CDR3 DNA
TRBV7-2	TRBJ1-2	.	TRBD1	CASSSGQTGNYGYTF	TGTGCCAGCAGCTCGGGGCAGACAGGGAACTATGGCTACACCTTC
TRBV7-8	TRBJ1-1	.	.	CASSLAPTRTEAFF	TGTGCCAGCAGCTTAGCGCCGACACGCACTGAAGCTTTCTTT
TRBV18	TRBJ1-2	.	.	CASSPEGGTRYGYTF	TGTGCCAGCTCACCCGAGGGGGGGACCCGTTATGGCTACACCTTC
TRBV4-3	TRBJ2-7	few	.	CASSQAAGYEQYF	TGCGCCAGCAGCCAAGCCGCAGGCTACGAGCAGTACTTC
TRBV5-1	TRBJ1-1	.	TRBD1	CASSDRERVTEAFF	TGCGCCAGCAGCGACAGGGAGAGGGTCACTGAAGCTTTCTTT
TRBV21-1	TRBJ1-6	.	.	CASSQHPGTGRSPLHF	TGTGCCAGCAGTCAACACCCCGGGACAGGGCGTTCACCCCTCCACTTT
TRBV4-2	TRBJ1-1	.	.	CASSPRFGPEAFF	TGTGCCAGCAGCCCACGTTTCGGGCCCGAAGCTTTCTTT
TRBV10-3	TRBJ2-1	.	TRBD2	CAIRPGLAGVDEQFF	TGTGCCATCAGGCCGGGACTAGCGGGAGTGGATGAGCAGTTCTTC
TRBV5-4	TRBJ1-2	.	.	CASSLESGQSRGYTF	TGTGCCAGCAGCTTGGAATCCGGGCAGTCACGCGGCTACACCTTC
TRBV11-2	TRBJ2-2	.	TRBD2	CASSLPSGKNTGELFF	TGTGCCAGCAGCTTACCCAGCGGGAAGAACACCGGGGAGCTGTTTTTT
TRBV2	TRBJ2-7	once	TRBD2	CASSESAGGSYEQYF	TGTGCCAGCAGTGAATCGGCGGGAGGCTCCTACGAGCAGTACTTC
TRBV27	TRBJ1-5	few	TRBD1	CASSLRQGASQPQHF	TGTGCCAGCAGTCTCCGACAGGGGGCAAGTCAGCCCCAGCATTTT
TRBV5-4	TRBJ2-6	few	.	CASTKGDLSSGANVLTF	TGTGCCAGCACCAAAGGGGACCTCAGCTCTGGGGCCAACGTCCTGACTTTC
TRBV7-3	TRBJ1-2	.	.	CASSLAGNYGYTF	TGTGCCAGCAGCTTGGCAGGGAACTATGGCTACACCTTC
TRBV7-9	TRBJ1-1	.	.	CASSLSGTPTLAFF	TGTGCCAGCAGCTTGTCCGGGACACCCACGTTAGCTTTCTTT